This TCR beta chain was captured by sequencing in a study of shared clonotypes between healthy human individuals. Whole-study context: Three plates each covered CD4 naive and memory; CD8 naive two, CD8 memory one.

This CDR3 is 20 amino acids long. Adult Caucasians living in Nashville, Tennessee made up all of the donors. Broader study findings: A few donors held 4.5% to 5% of naive CD4 clonotypes in common. Sharing of clonotypes among donors was expected to vary with sequencing depth.

Generated by immunoSEQ multiplex PCR, the TCRdb table keeps only in-frame clones and is missing some. The table shows under 650,000 clones, with 90% to 96% occurring only once. Note on this clone: Antigen: not known.

Material for sequencing was naive CD4+ T cells sorted from blood. Described subset: CD45RA+ positively selected. The J gene is TRBJ2-3, the V gene TRBV12-2; TRBD2 reflects the table's D call only, with no check against the DNA. TRBV12-2 is marked as a pseudogene. The origin of this receptor is a woman under 40 in good health. In DNA, the CDR3 is TGTGCAAGTCGCTTAGCCTCCCTAGCGGGAGGGCAAACTAGCACAGATACGCAGTATTTT. It codes for CASRLASLAGGQTSTDTQYF.